Described below is a single T cell receptor (beta chain) sequence and its context. Assay: immunoSEQ multiplex PCR; the TCRdb copy retains only in-frame clones and omits some. Counted here are about 200,000 clones, approximately 87% occurring once; the ten biggest clones make up roughly 5.5%. This sample is drawn from a study of cytomegalovirus exposure and HLA in healthy donors. Study in general: The platform used for the roughly 130 validation repertoires matched that of the roughly 700 first-cohort repertoires, a later analysis reported.

This CDR3 has 15 residues. Between the trimmed V and J ends, which lost 3 bases and 0 bases, there was a span of 12 bases. The V gene's germline CDR1 is GTSNPN and CDR2 SVGIG (reference sequence). The sequence came from a woman aged 18-30 years in good health and CMV-seronegative. The chain carries TRBV30 and TRBJ1-3, with TRBD1 as a possible D gene (5 bases). Material: PBMCs. The CDR3 protein is CAWRGRVNSGNTIYF. CDR3 in DNA: TGTGCCTGGAGGGGGCGGGTGAACTCTGGAAACACCATATATTTT.